The T cell receptor (beta chain) described here comes from a study of long-term antiretroviral therapy in people with HIV. Study conclusions and caveats: The blood, collected between 2004 and 2017, was possibly taken under older ART regimens. Diversity increased after ART yet remained lower than in transplant donor controls.

CDR1 is SGHRS, CDR2 YFSETQ, per germline. V lost 1 base and J lost 3, with 10 bases in between. The CDR3 is 14 amino acids. Run at survey level, the immunoSEQ assay was version v3.0. What sequencing targeted per sample was about 35,000-55,000 T-cell genomes. Measured with immunoSEQ multiplex PCR; TCRdb has only the in-frame clones, and not every one. The sample includes approximately 27,000 clones, roughly 90% of them seen just once. As concerns this clone: The antigen is not known.

J is TRBJ1-1 and V is TRBV5-1; D not certain. This receptor was taken from a woman aged 40 to 50 with HIV. The sequences come from unsorted PBMCs, collected more than 5 years after starting antiretroviral therapy. The CDR3 sequence is CASSLQGQDTEAFF. The CDR3 DNA follows: TGCGCCAGCAGCTTGCAAGGGCAGGACACTGAAGCTTTCTTT.